This T cell receptor beta chain derives from a study of blood T cell repertoires in COVID-19. About the study: Acute and convalescent COVID-19 samples came from the United States, Italy and Spain. PBMCs, B-cell-depleted T cells, or T cells were the source of the cDNA or gDNA that made up the material.

The authors' processing: Reference gene primer amplification gave nucleated cell count estimates. Some clones are missing from TCRdb's copy, which holds only in-frame ones; the method was immunoSEQ multiplex PCR. V and J calls and clone size are copied from that table; D and trimming were computed from the DNA. The sample lists a few hundred thousand clones; 82% were seen once. The CDR3 has 14 residues. Trimming stripped 1 base from V and 3 bases from J, with 6 bases between. Germline-derived CDR1 and CDR2 are LNHDA and SQIVND (reference sequence). The chain combines TRBV19 with TRBJ1-4, with D maybe TRBD1 (6 bases). The origin of this receptor is a woman of 80 years or more with acute or convalescent COVID-19. The source material was peripheral blood. CDR3 in amino acids: CASSIGTANEKLFF. The CDR3 DNA is TGTGCCAGTAGTATAGGGACAGCTAATGAAAAACTGTTTTTT.